The 13 T cell receptor beta chains given below trace back to one sample, sequenced in a study of blood T cell repertoires in COVID-19. The repertoire was sequenced with immunoSEQ multiplex PCR; TCRdb's copy has only in-frame clones and lacks some. The table includes approximately 260,000 clones, just over 90% detected once. Input material: PBMCs or T cells enriched from blood (not recorded which). These receptors all stem from a woman between 18 and 29 years old who had recovered from COVID-19.

The gene calls are TRBV5-1 and TRBJ2-7; the match to TRBD1 covers 9 bases. Germline V gene sequence: CDR1 SGHRS, CDR2 YFSETQ. Trimming took 0 bases from V and 1 from J; bases not matched to a gene: 5. CDR3 size: 16 residues. This chain's CDR3 is CASSLGAGTGSYEQYF. The DNA for the CDR3 is TGCGCCAGCAGCTTGGGGGCCGGGACAGGGTCCTACGAGCAGTACTTC.

The genes are TRBV5-1 and TRBJ1-2, with TRBD1 matching over 7 bases. The CDR3 extends over 12 amino acids. Looked up from germline, CDR1 is SGHRS and CDR2 is YFSETQ. V lost 0 bases to trimming and J lost 11 bases; unmatched junction nucleotides: 4. The chain's CDR3 is CASSLGQGVYTF. CDR3 in DNA: TGCGCCAGCAGCTTGGGGCAGGGGGTTTACACCTTC.

The chain links TRBV5-1 to TRBJ2-7; 11 bases agree with TRBD1. Germline V gene sequence: CDR1 SGHRS, CDR2 YFSETQ. V was clipped by 4 bases and J by 6 bases; unmatched bases: 9. The CDR3 consists of 15 residues. CDR3 DNA: TGCGCCAGCAGCCCGGCCAAGGACAGGGGGCCCGAGCAGTACTTC. Translated: CASSPAKDRGPEQYF.

V is TRBV29-1 and J is TRBJ1-1, with D unclear. The ends were cut back, 3 bases at V and 1 base at J, with 6 bases in the middle. The germline CDR1 and CDR2 sequences are SQVTM and ANQGSEA. This CDR3 has 12 amino acids. CDR3 sequence (DNA): TGCAGCGTTGAGGAGCAGAACACTGAAGCTTTCTTT. Encoded protein: CSVEEQNTEAFF.

The chain recombines TRBV9 with TRBJ2-3; 8 bases are a match to TRBD2. V was pared by 7 bases and J by 3 bases, with 1 base of the junction left unmatched. Germline values: CDR1 SGDLS, CDR2 YYNGEE. The CDR3 length is 12 residues. DNA for the CDR3: TGTGCCAGCCGGGGGGGTACAGATACGCAGTATTTT. It codes for CASRGGTDTQYF.

This clone was detected only once. The J gene is TRBJ1-1, the V gene TRBV10-3, with a tentative D call TRBD1 (5 bases). This CDR3 is 15 amino acids long. Germline CDR1 and CDR2: ENHRY and SYGVKD. Trimming pared 0 bases from V and 0 bases from J, leaving 8 bases between. The CDR3 sequence is CAISESGGVNTEAFF. CDR3 sequence (DNA): TGTGCCATCAGTGAGTCGGGGGGGGTGAACACTGAAGCTTTCTTT.

The V call is TRBV7-6, the J call TRBJ1-3; no definite D call. V shed 5 bases and J shed 1 base, with 6 bases lying between them. This CDR3 region has 13 residues. Germline V CDR1 and CDR2: SGHVS, FNYEAQ. CDR3 loop: CASSPGSGNTIYF. As DNA, the CDR3 is TGTGCCAGCAGCCCGGGGTCTGGAAACACCATATATTTT.

The genes are TRBV7-2 and TRBJ2-7; 7 nucleotides align to TRBD1. Germline-derived CDR1 and CDR2 are SGHTA and FQGNSA. After removal of 0 bases from V and 0 bases from J, the junction contained 5 bases not matched to a gene. The CDR3 length is 16 residues. The CDR3: CASSLAGQTHSYEQYF. The CDR3, as DNA: TGTGCCAGCAGCTTAGCGGGACAGACCCACTCCTACGAGCAGTACTTC.

In its sample, this clone was seen once. This chain uses TRBV5-1 with TRBJ1-2; TRBD1 agrees at 8 bases. With 3 bases clipped from V and 2 bases from J, the junction kept 0 bases outside the gene matches. Germline CDR1 reads SGHRS; CDR2 reads YFSETQ. This CDR3 is 13 amino acids long. The DNA of the CDR3 is TGCGCCAGCAGCTGGGACAGGAACTATGGCTACACCTTC. Its translation: CASSWDRNYGYTF.

The chain couples TRBV19 to TRBJ1-6, with TRBD1 identical over 8 bases. Germline CDR1 LNHDA, CDR2 SQIVND (reference sequence). J lost 9 bases, V lost 10 bases, and 8 bases had no gene match. This CDR3 comprises 13 residues. The CDR3 region is CATLDRVGSPLHF. The DNA of the CDR3 is TGTGCCACCTTGGACAGGGTGGGTTCACCCCTCCACTTT.

CDR3 DNA sequence: TGTGCCAGCAGCTTAGTCCTAGCGGGGGTGGGAGAGACCCAGTACTTC. It yields the protein CASSLVLAGVGETQYF. The chain employs TRBV7-6 and TRBJ2-5, with 10 positions matching TRBD2. Germline V gives CDR1 SGHVS, CDR2 FNYEAQ. The CDR3 is 16 residues long. V lost 1 base and J lost 4; bases outside the gene matches: 6.

The CDR3 DNA sequence: TGTGCCAGCAAGTCGGGAGGGGGCACATCCTACGAGCAGTACTTC. It specifies CASKSGGGTSYEQYF. The rearrangement joins TRBV28 to TRBJ2-7; the D gene is possibly TRBD2 (8 bases). In germline, CDR1 is MDHEN, CDR2 SYDVKM. The CDR3 runs 15 residues. The V end was cut by 7 bases, the J end by 1 base, with 17 bases between. Together with reference TRBV28 and TRBJ2-7, the CDR3 gives the full variable domain: DVKVTQSSRYLVKRTGEKVFLECVQDMDHENMFWYRQDPGLGLRLIYFSYDVKMKEKGDIPEGYSVSREKKERFSLILESASTNQTSMYLCASKSGGGTSYEQYFGPGTRLTVT.

The chain recombines TRBV3-1 (or the pseudogene TRBV3-2) with TRBJ2-2, with a tentative D call TRBD1 (5 bases). The V end was cut by 3 bases, the J end by 4 bases, with 12 bases between. Germline CDR1 is LGHDT and CDR2 is YNNKEL (reference sequence). The CDR3 runs to 15 residues. The CDR3, as DNA: TGTGCCAGCAGCCACCAGGGTATACGCACCGGGGAGCTGTTTTTT. Translation: CASSHQGIRTGELFF.